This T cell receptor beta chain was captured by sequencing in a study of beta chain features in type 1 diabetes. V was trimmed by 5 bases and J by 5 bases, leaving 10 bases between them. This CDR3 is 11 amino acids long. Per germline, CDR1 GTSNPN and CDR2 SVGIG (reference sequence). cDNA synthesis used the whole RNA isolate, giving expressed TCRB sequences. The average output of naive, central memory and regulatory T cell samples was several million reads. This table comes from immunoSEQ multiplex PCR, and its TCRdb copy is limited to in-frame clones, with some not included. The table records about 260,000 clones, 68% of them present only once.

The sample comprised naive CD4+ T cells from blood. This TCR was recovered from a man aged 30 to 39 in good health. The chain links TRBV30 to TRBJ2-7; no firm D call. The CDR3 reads CAWALDNEQYF. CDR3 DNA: TGTGCCTGGGCCCTAGATAACGAGCAGTACTTC.